Below are 5 T cell receptor beta chains sequenced from a single sample in a study of blood T cell repertoires in COVID-19. Here immunoSEQ multiplex PCR was the method, and the copy in TCRdb shows in-frame clones only, minus some. In the table there are about 300,000 clones, around 90% of which are singletons. What was sequenced was peripheral blood. These receptors came from a woman aged 25 to 39 with COVID-19, enrolled during active disease.

The chain employs TRBV28 and TRBJ1-5; D gene ambiguous. The CDR3 consists of 15 residues. Germline-derived CDR1 and CDR2 are MDHEN and SYDVKM. V was pared by 7 bases and J by 4 bases, with 17 bases between. As DNA, the CDR3 is TGTGCCAGCACCACCTCGGCGGTCAGAAATCAGCCCCAGCATTTT. This translates into CASTTSAVRNQPQHF.

The chain joins TRBV5-1 to TRBJ2-1, with 11 positions matching TRBD1. J gave up 4 bases and V 4 bases, and 4 bases lay outside the gene matches. Germline CDR1 SGHRS, CDR2 YFSETQ. This CDR3 contains 15 residues. The CDR3 here is CASSQGTGGYNEQFF. DNA for the CDR3: TGCGCCAGCAGCCAAGGGACAGGGGGGTACAATGAGCAGTTCTTC.

This clone was observed once. The germline gene is not matched at one end of the junction; a read error may be the cause. This rearrangement joins TRBV30 to TRBJ2-5; 9 bases are shared with TRBD2. From germline, CDR1 is GTSNPN and CDR2 SVGIG (reference sequence). The CDR3 consists of 13 residues. The CDR3 reads CAWSPNPGTSRHF. CDR3 nucleotide sequence: TGTGCCTGGAGTCCCAATCCGGGGACTAGCAGACACTTC.

The CDR3, as DNA: TGTGCCTGGATAGGACTAGCGGGGTACAATGAGCAGTTCTTC. Amino acids: CAWIGLAGYNEQFF. The chain is built from TRBV30 and TRBJ2-1; 12 bases are shared with TRBD2. Germline V gene sequence: CDR1 GTSNPN, CDR2 SVGIG (reference sequence). CDR3 size: 14 residues. V lost 4 bases to trimming and J lost 4 bases; unmatched junction nucleotides: 2.

The chain combines TRBV20-1 with TRBJ2-1; 7 bases align to TRBD1. The CDR3 loop spans 14 amino acids. Per germline, CDR1 DFQATT and CDR2 SNEGSKA (reference sequence). This CDR3 reads CSASRTGLYNEQFF. The CDR3 DNA sequence: TGCAGCGCAAGTAGGACAGGCCTTTACAATGAGCAGTTCTTC.